The rows below give T cell receptor beta chains drawn from one sample of a study of T cell responses to AZD1222 COVID-19 vaccine. TCRdb's table, derived via immunoSEQ multiplex PCR, lists solely in-frame clones and lacks some. This sample yields 55,000 to 85,000 clones, of which about 83% are seen a single time; approximately 9.8% belongs to the top ten. Sequencing was performed on peripheral blood, taken on day 0 of AZD1222 vaccination. All receptors come from an adult in good health. CDR3s leave out the opening cysteine and the closing phenylalanine or tryptophan.

v_gene,CDR3aa
TRBV12-3/TRBV12-4,ASSSDGPSPLH
TRBV30,AWAYGTDNGYT
TRBV5-1,ASSSVDGGQGIEGYT
TRBV5-4,ASSRPGQLNTEAF
TRBV6-2/TRBV6-3,ASSRGRTEAF
TRBV3-1/TRBV3-2,ASSQGIPQYRLYNEQF
TRBV6-2/TRBV6-3,ASSLGQLQH
TRBV5-5,ASSLDADQPQH
TRBV18,ASSPPSRDEAF
TRBV6-6,ASSSAPEGYGYT
TRBV7-2,ASSLVLTGTSPLH
TRBV7-2,ASSLMGGGPLGYT
TRBV4-1,ASSLPPVGQQETQY
TRBV7-3,ASSFVAGASDTQY
TRBV2,ASSEVGGANTGELF
TRBV11-2,ASSPRGLNTEAF
TRBV4-1,ASSPRVGGTIYEQY
TRBV3-1/TRBV3-2,ASSQRSSDPTQY
TRBV6-5,ASSYSEALGAYEQY
TRBV6-5,ASSYSGWGGPEQY
TRBV4-1,ASSQRVAGGSYNEQF
TRBV30,AWRRGRYQETQY
TRBV28,ASNWGQGNQPQH
TRBV18,ASSPLGTGEKLF
TRBV6-5,ASSYPGQPTF
TRBV5-1,ASSLFPNNEQF
TRBV30,AWSVRGNQPQH
TRBV7-2,ASSFDRSSYEQY
TRBV4-2,ASSLHLLAGPQDTQY
TRBV12-3/TRBV12-4,ASSFGGSPLH
TRBV10-3,AISESETTEQY
TRBV5-6,ASSLGNRQKTQY
TRBV3-1/TRBV3-2,ASSRGRDFA
TRBV5-1,ASSGVAGDGTDTQY
TRBV18,ASSPPSRGLYEQY
TRBV6-5,ASSYFSNTEAF
TRBV21-1,ASSQEETGTGNTGELF
TRBV27,ASSFLTYNEQF
TRBV19,ASKFAAGDRNTEAF
TRBV5-1,ASSLDAGGTEAF
TRBV18,ASSPRAGNLHAYEQY
TRBV3-1/TRBV3-2,ASSQTGTSGASRETQY
TRBV7-8,ASSLVAHSGNTEAF
TRBV28,ASVPGQGTSPLH
TRBV6-5,ASSYRQYQETQY